Listed below are T cell receptor beta chains from one sample, sequenced in a study of blood T cell repertoires in COVID-19. Method: immunoSEQ multiplex PCR; TCRdb's copy keeps in-frame clones and lacks some. In the table there are about 56,000 clones, roughly 80% of which are singletons. The sequenced material came from peripheral blood. The receptors shown here come from a man aged 60 to 69 with COVID-19, enrolled during active disease. The CDR3 runs from the conserved cysteine through the conserved F or W. D genes are given only for firm matches. Clone size is shown for a subset of rows, as once, few, many or a class of expanded clone.

abundance	d_gene	v_gene	j_gene	CDR3aa	CDR3nt
-	-	TRBV15	TRBJ1-6	CATSREGTRNNSPLHF	TGTGCCACCAGCAGAGAGGGGACACGAAATAATTCACCCCTCCACTTT
-	TRBD1	TRBV5-1	TRBJ1-1	CASSLGSTGVDTEAFF	TGCGCCAGCAGCTTGGGGTCGACAGGGGTTGACACTGAAGCTTTCTTT
-	TRBD2	TRBV2	TRBJ2-5	CASSASLAGGRETQYF	TGTGCCAGCAGCGCGAGCCTAGCGGGGGGGCGGGAGACCCAGTACTTC
-	TRBD1	TRBV7-2	TRBJ1-1	CASSQGQGRTEAFF	TGTGCCAGCAGCCAAGGACAGGGGCGAACTGAAGCTTTCTTT
once	TRBD1	TRBV9	TRBJ2-3	CASSVVGGQDPFTDTQYF	TGTGCCAGCAGCGTAGTAGGTGGACAGGACCCGTTCACAGATACGCAGTATTTT
-	TRBD2	TRBV9	TRBJ2-3	CASSVQAGGIQTQYF	TGTGCCAGCAGCGTACAGGCGGGGGGGATTCAAACGCAGTATTTT
-	TRBD2	TRBV4-1	TRBJ2-4	CASSQALAGVSNIQYF	TGCGCCAGCAGCCAAGCACTAGCGGGAGTCTCAAACATTCAGTACTTC
-	-	TRBV24-1	TRBJ2-1	CATSESVATNEQFF	TGTGCCACCAGTGAGTCGGTAGCAACGAATGAGCAGTTCTTC
-	-	TRBV2	TRBJ2-7	CASGRGHTQSYEQYF	TGTGCCAGCGGGAGGGGACACACACAATCCTACGAGCAGTACTTC
-	-	TRBV18	TRBJ2-1	CASSPGGSYNEQFF	TGTGCCAGCTCACCAGGCGGCAGCTACAATGAGCAGTTCTTC
-	-	TRBV19	TRBJ1-2	CAIPIRGSGYTF	TGTGCCATTCCGATTCGGGGTTCTGGCTACACCTTC
-	-	TRBV2	TRBJ2-5	CASTTHETQYF	TGTGCCAGCACCACACACGAGACCCAGTACTTC
-	-	TRBV3-1/TRBV3-2	TRBJ1-2	CASSTQGEDNYGYTF	TGTGCCAGCAGCACACAGGGAGAGGATAACTATGGCTACACCTTC
-	TRBD2	TRBV3-1/TRBV3-2	TRBJ2-3	CASTLGGIDTQYF	TGTGCCAGCACCCTCGGGGGGATAGATACGCAGTATTTT
-	-	TRBV11-3	TRBJ2-7	CASSSYEKPYEQYF	TGTGCCAGCAGCTCTTACGAGAAACCCTACGAGCAGTACTTC
once	-	TRBV6-1	TRBJ1-2	CASSEGWGRYGYTF	TGTGCCAGCAGTGAGGGATGGGGGAGGTATGGCTACACCTTC
-	TRBD1	TRBV28	TRBJ1-1	CASSLQGRTEAFF	TGTGCCAGCAGCTTACAGGGGCGCACTGAAGCTTTCTTT
many	-	TRBV19	TRBJ2-2	CASSARGNTGELFF	TGTGCCAGTAGTGCCAGGGGTAACACCGGGGAGCTGTTTTTT
-	-	TRBV27	TRBJ1-6	CASSRDGGSGSYNSPLHF	TGTGCCAGCAGTAGAGACGGGGGGTCGGGCTCCTATAATTCACCCCTCCACTTT
-	TRBD1	TRBV12-3/TRBV12-4	TRBJ1-1	CASSDRGYTEAFF	TGTGCCAGCAGTGACAGGGGGTACACTGAAGCTTTCTTT
once	-	TRBV11-2	TRBJ1-1	CASSLGAGPAFF	TGTGCCAGCAGCTTAGGTGCAGGGCCGGCTTTCTTT
-	TRBD2	TRBV2	TRBJ2-7	CASSESGGGPYEQYF	TGTGCCAGCAGTGAATCCGGGGGAGGGCCCTACGAGCAGTACTTC
-	-	TRBV28	TRBJ2-1	CASTLTSSNEQFF	TGTGCCAGCACCCTAACTAGCAGCAATGAGCAGTTCTTC
-	-	TRBV28	TRBJ1-2	CASSRTLGLYGYTF	TGTGCCAGCAGTAGAACTCTGGGACTCTATGGCTACACCTTC
-	-	TRBV5-4	TRBJ2-7	CASSQGGAKTYEQYF	TGTGCCAGCAGCCAAGGGGGGGCTAAAACCTACGAGCAGTACTTC
-	TRBD1	TRBV7-3	TRBJ1-1	CASSLTGKTEAFF	TGTGCCAGCAGCCTGACAGGGAAGACTGAAGCTTTCTTT
once	-	TRBV5-1	TRBJ1-4	CASSPQTLGEKLFF	TGCGCCAGCAGCCCACAGACACTTGGTGAAAAACTGTTTTTT
-	TRBD2	TRBV6-5	TRBJ2-1	CASRFTSGSGEQFF	TGTGCCAGCAGATTCACTAGCGGGAGCGGCGAGCAGTTCTTC
-	-	TRBV7-2	TRBJ2-1	CASSLDSYNEQFF	TGTGCCAGCAGCTTGGACAGCTACAATGAGCAGTTCTTC
-	-	TRBV5-1	TRBJ1-1	CASSGEVGVTEAFF	TGCGCCAGCAGCGGGGAGGTCGGGGTAACTGAAGCTTTCTTT
-	TRBD1	TRBV7-9	TRBJ1-1	CASSTRQGSSAFF	TGTGCCAGCAGCACCCGACAGGGATCGTCAGCTTTCTTT
once	-	TRBV15	TRBJ2-7	CATSRDRRHSYEQYF	TGTGCCACCAGCAGAGATCGGAGGCATTCCTACGAGCAGTACTTC
-	-	TRBV24-1	TRBJ1-6	CATSGTMNNSPLHF	TGTGCCACCAGTGGGACAATGAATAATTCACCCCTCCACTTT
-	TRBD2	TRBV6-2/TRBV6-3	TRBJ2-3	CASSFSSGHPDTQYF	TGTGCCAGCAGTTTTTCTAGCGGACACCCAGATACGCAGTATTTT
few	-	TRBV9	TRBJ2-7	CASSTSSGGEQYF	TGTGCCAGCAGCACCTCATCCGGCGGCGAGCAGTACTTC
-	-	TRBV5-1	TRBJ1-1	CASSPVMNTEAFF	TGCGCCAGCAGCCCAGTAATGAACACTGAAGCTTTCTTT
-	TRBD1	TRBV5-1	TRBJ2-7	CASSQGQGVYEQYF	TGCGCCAGCAGCCAGGGACAGGGGGTGTACGAGCAGTACTTC
-	-	TRBV6-5	TRBJ1-3	CATRGTPAGNTIYF	TGTGCCACCCGGGGTACACCAGCGGGAAACACCATATATTTT
-	-	TRBV3-1/TRBV3-2	TRBJ1-1	CASSQDGRNTEAFF	TGTGCCAGCAGCCAAGATGGGCGGAACACTGAAGCTTTCTTT
-	-	TRBV10-3	TRBJ2-1	CAISYKFEQFF	TGTGCCATCAGCTATAAGTTTGAGCAGTTCTTC
once	-	TRBV6-5	TRBJ1-4	CASSYSVRSTNEKLFF	TGTGCCAGCAGTTACTCGGTGCGGTCAACTAATGAAAAACTGTTTTTT
-	TRBD1	TRBV7-9	TRBJ1-2	CASSSGQGAYGYTF	TGTGCCAGCAGCTCCGGACAGGGGGCCTATGGCTACACCTTC
-	TRBD2	TRBV4-1	TRBJ2-1	CASSQGRLAGANEQFF	TGCGCCAGCAGCCAAGGCAGGCTAGCGGGAGCGAATGAGCAGTTCTTC
-	TRBD1	TRBV7-9	TRBJ1-1	CASSLTTGTEAFF	TGTGCCAGCAGCCTTACGACAGGGACTGAAGCTTTCTTT
once	TRBD1	TRBV9	TRBJ2-7	CASSVHRGHSYEQYF	TGTGCCAGCAGCGTTCACAGGGGGCACTCCTACGAGCAGTACTTC
-	-	TRBV7-9	TRBJ2-5	CASSRDSSGETQYF	TGTGCCAGCAGCCGGGACTCCTCGGGAGAGACCCAGTACTTC
-	TRBD1	TRBV11-3	TRBJ2-7	CASSSGMGQGQYEQYF	TGTGCCAGCAGCTCCGGCATGGGACAGGGTCAATACGAGCAGTACTTC
-	TRBD2	TRBV6-5	TRBJ2-7	CASSYLAGGDEQYF	TGTGCCAGCAGTTATTTAGCGGGGGGTGACGAGCAGTACTTC
few	TRBD1	TRBV2	TRBJ1-1	CASRSRTGWIGGGGLEAFF	TGTGCCAGCAGATCTCGGACAGGGTGGATTGGCGGGGGGGGCCTTGAAGCTTTCTTT
-	-	TRBV19	TRBJ1-5	CASSIPGFSNQPQHF	TGTGCCAGTAGTATACCCGGGTTTAGCAATCAGCCCCAGCATTTT
-	-	TRBV24-1	TRBJ2-5	CATSGRQGTQETQYF	TGTGCCACCAGTGGTCGCCAGGGGACACAAGAGACCCAGTACTTC
-	TRBD2	TRBV3-1/TRBV3-2	TRBJ2-5	CASSRFGTTEETQYF	TGTGCCAGCAGCAGGTTTGGGACTACTGAAGAGACCCAGTACTTC